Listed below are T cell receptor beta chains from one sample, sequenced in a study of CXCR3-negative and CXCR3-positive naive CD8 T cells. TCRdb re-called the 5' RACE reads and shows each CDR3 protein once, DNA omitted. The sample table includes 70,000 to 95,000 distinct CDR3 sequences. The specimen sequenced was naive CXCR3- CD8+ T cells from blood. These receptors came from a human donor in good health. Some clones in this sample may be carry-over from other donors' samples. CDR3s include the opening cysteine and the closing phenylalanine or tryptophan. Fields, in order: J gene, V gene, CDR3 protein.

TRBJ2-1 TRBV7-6 CASSSRVGEIPYNEQFF
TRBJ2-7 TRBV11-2 CASSFNSGGSYEQYF
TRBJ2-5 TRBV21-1 CASSKILAVETQYF
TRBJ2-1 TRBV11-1 CASRDPGDEQFF
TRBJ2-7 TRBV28 CASSWGPYEQYF
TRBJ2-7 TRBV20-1 CSAAGFSYEQYF
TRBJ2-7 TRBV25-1 CASSWTGRVEQYF
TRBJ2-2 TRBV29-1 CSGGITGELFF
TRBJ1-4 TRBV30 CAWRQDDNEKLFF
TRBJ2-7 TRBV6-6 CASSYSDSYEQYF
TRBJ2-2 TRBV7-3 CASSLTGVTGELFF
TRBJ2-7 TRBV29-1 CSVEVEGTDRLVSYEQYF
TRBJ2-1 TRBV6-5 CASSSLAGGPGNEQFF
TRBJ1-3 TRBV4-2 CASSQDWVDSYTGNTIYF
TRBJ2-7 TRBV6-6 CASSPSSYEQYF
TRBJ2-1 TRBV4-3 CASSQEAGGSYNEQFF
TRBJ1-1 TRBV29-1 CSVERQEGPEAFF
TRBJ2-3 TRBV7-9 CASRFSTDTQYF
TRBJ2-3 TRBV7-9 CASSFPVPDTQYF
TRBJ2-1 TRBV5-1 CASSPGTSGVYEQFF
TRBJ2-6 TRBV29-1 CSTGQEAGANVLTF
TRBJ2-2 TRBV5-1 CASSSGTVGELFF
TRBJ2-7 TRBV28 CASSLWQGGGDEQYF
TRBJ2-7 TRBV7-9 CASSPPTSRLYEQYF
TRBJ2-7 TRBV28 CASSFSLYEQYF
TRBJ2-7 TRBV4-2 CASSQVGTGDYEQYF
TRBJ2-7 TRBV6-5 CASSYRTPGEQYF
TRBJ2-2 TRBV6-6 CASSYGGAGTGELFF
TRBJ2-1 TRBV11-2 CASSLGTHEQFF
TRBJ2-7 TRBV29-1 CSVVHGSNSYEQYF
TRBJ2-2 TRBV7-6 CASSPPRLARTTTGSTGELFF
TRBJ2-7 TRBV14 CASSPRDSSYEQYF
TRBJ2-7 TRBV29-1 CSVGNSYEQYF
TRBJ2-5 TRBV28 CASNLSGSQYF
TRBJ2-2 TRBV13 CASSGQSNTGELFF
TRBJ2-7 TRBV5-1 CASSPDRASYEQYF
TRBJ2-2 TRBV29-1 CSARRDPGELFF
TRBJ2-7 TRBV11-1 CASSSETYEQYF
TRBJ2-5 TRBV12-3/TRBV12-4 CASSLDSHQETQYF
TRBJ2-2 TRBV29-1 CSVEDQGAVTGELFF
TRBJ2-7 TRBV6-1 CASSEARQGSEQYF
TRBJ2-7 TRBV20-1 CSPIIFDADRGSYEQYF
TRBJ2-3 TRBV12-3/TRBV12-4 CASRDGGTDTQYF
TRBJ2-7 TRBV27 CASRQAGSSYEQYF